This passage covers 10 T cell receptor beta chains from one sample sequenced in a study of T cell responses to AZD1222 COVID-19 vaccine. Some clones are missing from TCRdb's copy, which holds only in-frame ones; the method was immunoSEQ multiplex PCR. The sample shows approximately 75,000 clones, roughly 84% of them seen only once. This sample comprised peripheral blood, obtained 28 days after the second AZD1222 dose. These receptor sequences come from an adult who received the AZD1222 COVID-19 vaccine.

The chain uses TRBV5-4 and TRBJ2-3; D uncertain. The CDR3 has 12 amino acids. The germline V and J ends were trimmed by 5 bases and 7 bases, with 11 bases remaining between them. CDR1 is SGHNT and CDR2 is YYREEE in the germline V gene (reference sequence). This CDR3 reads CASRGPSYTQYF. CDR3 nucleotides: TGTGCCAGCAGAGGACCATCCTATACGCAGTATTTT.

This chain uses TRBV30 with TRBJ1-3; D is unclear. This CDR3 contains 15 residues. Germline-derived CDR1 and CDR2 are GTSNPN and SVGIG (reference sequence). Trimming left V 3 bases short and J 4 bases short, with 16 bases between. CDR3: CAWRPIGRPGNTIYF. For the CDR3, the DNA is TGTGCCTGGAGACCGATCGGACGTCCGGGAAACACCATATATTTT.

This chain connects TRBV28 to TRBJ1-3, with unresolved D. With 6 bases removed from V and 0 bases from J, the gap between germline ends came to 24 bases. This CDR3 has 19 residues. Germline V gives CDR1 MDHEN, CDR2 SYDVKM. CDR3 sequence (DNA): TGTGCCAGCAGCAGCCTCTTTAGGGATCCTCTGAGCTCTGGAAACACCATATATTTT. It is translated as CASSSLFRDPLSSGNTIYF.

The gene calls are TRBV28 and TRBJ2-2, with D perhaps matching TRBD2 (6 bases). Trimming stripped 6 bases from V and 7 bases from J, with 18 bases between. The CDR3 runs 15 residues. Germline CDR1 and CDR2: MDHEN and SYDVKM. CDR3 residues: CASSGRGGVDGELFF. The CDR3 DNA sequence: TGTGCCAGCAGCGGCCGAGGAGGGGTGGACGGGGAGCTGTTTTTT.

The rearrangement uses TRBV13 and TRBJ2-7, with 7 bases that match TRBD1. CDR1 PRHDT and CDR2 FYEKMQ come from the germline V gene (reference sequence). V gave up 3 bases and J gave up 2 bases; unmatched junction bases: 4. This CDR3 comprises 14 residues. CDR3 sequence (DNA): TGTGCCAGCAGCTTGGACAGGTCCCCCTACGAGCAGTACTTC. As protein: CASSLDRSPYEQYF.

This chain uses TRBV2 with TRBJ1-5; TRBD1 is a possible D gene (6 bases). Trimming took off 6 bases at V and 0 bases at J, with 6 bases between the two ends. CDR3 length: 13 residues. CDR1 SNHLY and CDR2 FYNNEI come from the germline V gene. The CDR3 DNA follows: TGTGCCAGCAGGGACAGTAGCAATCAGCCCCAGCATTTT. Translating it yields CASRDSSNQPQHF.

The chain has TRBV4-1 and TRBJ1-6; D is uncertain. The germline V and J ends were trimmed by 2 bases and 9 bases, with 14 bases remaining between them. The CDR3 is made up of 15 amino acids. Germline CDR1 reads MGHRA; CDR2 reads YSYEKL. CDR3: CASSQIPVRSSPLHF. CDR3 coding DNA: TGCGCCAGCAGCCAAATTCCGGTGCGAAGTTCACCCCTCCACTTT.

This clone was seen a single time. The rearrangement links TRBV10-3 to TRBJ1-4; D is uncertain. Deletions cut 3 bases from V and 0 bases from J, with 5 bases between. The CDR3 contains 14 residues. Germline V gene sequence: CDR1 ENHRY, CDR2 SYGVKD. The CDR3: CAISEHATNEKLFF. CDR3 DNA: TGTGCCATCAGTGAACATGCAACTAATGAAAAACTGTTTTTT.

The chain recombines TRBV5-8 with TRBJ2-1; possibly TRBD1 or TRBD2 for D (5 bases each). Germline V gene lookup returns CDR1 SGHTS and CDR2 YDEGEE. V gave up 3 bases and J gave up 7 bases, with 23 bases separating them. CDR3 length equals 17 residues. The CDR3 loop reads CASSSWGFFSPGNEQFF. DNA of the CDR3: TGTGCCAGCAGCTCGTGGGGCTTTTTTTCCCCGGGAAATGAGCAGTTCTTC.

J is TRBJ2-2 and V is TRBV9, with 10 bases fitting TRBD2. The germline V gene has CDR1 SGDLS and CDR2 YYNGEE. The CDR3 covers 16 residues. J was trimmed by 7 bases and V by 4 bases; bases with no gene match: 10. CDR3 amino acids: CASSSSAGTSVGELFF. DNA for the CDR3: TGTGCCAGCAGCTCCTCAGCCGGGACTAGCGTCGGGGAGCTGTTTTTT.